These 21 T cell receptor beta chains came from one sample sequenced in a study of T cell responses to AZD1222 COVID-19 vaccine. The method was immunoSEQ multiplex PCR; TCRdb's version includes in-frame clones alone and lacks a portion of them. The repertoire holds tens of thousands of clones, with around 89% as singletons. The specimen was peripheral blood, collected on day 0 of AZD1222 vaccination. Every receptor here comes from an adult in good health.

This clone was recorded a few times. This chain connects TRBV28 to TRBJ1-5, with 8 bases identical to TRBD1. The V gene's germline CDR1 is MDHEN and CDR2 SYDVKM. Trimming took 6 bases from V and 7 from J; bases not matched to a gene: 8. The CDR3 length is 14 residues. The CDR3 DNA reads TGTGCCAGCAGGGTGGGACAGGCCTCACAGCCCCAGCATTTT. Translated: CASRVGQASQPQHF.

The V and J genes are TRBV10-3 and TRBJ2-2; 10 nucleotides match TRBD2. There are 16 residues in the CDR3. V lost 3 bases, J lost 5 bases, and 6 bases stayed unmatched. The V gene's germline CDR1 is ENHRY and CDR2 SYGVKD. The CDR3 sequence is CAISEPAGGLTGELFF. The DNA of the CDR3 is TGTGCCATCAGTGAACCAGCGGGAGGGTTAACCGGGGAGCTGTTTTTT.

This clone was seen only a few times. This chain connects TRBV7-9 to TRBJ1-1, with 7 bases identical to TRBD1. The CDR3 runs 15 residues. From germline, CDR1 is SEHNR and CDR2 FQNEAQ (reference sequence). J lost 3 bases, V lost 5 bases, and 9 bases had no gene match. This CDR3 reads CASSKQGSFDTEAFF. The CDR3 region has the DNA TGTGCCAGCAGCAAACAGGGGTCCTTCGACACTGAAGCTTTCTTT.

This chain joins TRBV27 and TRBJ1-5; D uncertain. This CDR3 contains 14 residues. The V end was cut by 3 bases, the J end by 0 bases, with 6 bases between. CDR1 MNHEY and CDR2 SMNVEV come from the germline V gene (reference sequence). The CDR3, as DNA: TGTGCCAGCAGTTTTGGCGGTAGCAATCAGCCCCAGCATTTT. Its translation: CASSFGGSNQPQHF.

The chain is built from TRBV29-1 and TRBJ1-2; D gene uncertain. Trimming took 0 bases from V and 5 from J, leaving 13 bases between them. Looked up from germline, CDR1 is SQVTM and CDR2 is ANQGSEA. The CDR3 extends over 14 amino acids. The DNA for the CDR3 is TGCAGCGTTGAAGATCCGGGCCTTACTTATGGCTACACCTTC. Its protein is CSVEDPGLTYGYTF.

The chain uses TRBV9 and TRBJ1-6; 8 bases are a match to TRBD1. J lost 7 bases, V lost 0 bases, and 6 bases had no gene match. The CDR3 runs to 16 residues. The germline CDR1 and CDR2 sequences are SGDLS and YYNGEE. CDR3 nucleotides: TGTGCCAGCAGCGTAGAAGGGACAGGAGGAAATTCACCCCTCCACTTT. It is translated as CASSVEGTGGNSPLHF. The full variable domain, its missing parts supplied by reference TRBV9 and TRBJ1-6, is DSGVTQTPKHLITATGQRVTLRCSPRSGDLSVYWYQQSLDQGLQFLIQYYNGEERAKGNILERFSAQQFPDLHSELNLSSLELGDSALYFCASSVEGTGGNSPLHFGNGTRLTVT.

This CDR3 is CASSRDTNQPQHF. The CDR3 coding sequence is TGTGCCAGTAGTAGGGACACTAATCAGCCCCAGCATTTT. V usage is TRBV19 and J usage is TRBJ1-5; maybe TRBD1 (6 bases). Between the trimmed V and J ends, which lost 4 bases and 4 bases, there was a span of 8 bases. The CDR3 has 13 amino acids. Per germline, CDR1 LNHDA and CDR2 SQIVND (reference sequence).

The V gene is TRBV5-1, the J gene TRBJ1-2, with 10 nucleotides matching TRBD1. The CDR3 sequence is 15 residues long. In germline, CDR1 is SGHRS, CDR2 YFSETQ. V was pared by 3 bases and J by 7 bases, with 9 bases of the junction left unmatched. The CDR3 loop reads CASSWGDRGESGYTF. The CDR3, as DNA: TGCGCCAGCAGCTGGGGGGACAGGGGTGAATCTGGCTACACCTTC. The full variable domain, in which reference TRBV5-1 and TRBJ1-2 provide the parts outside the CDR3, is KAGVTQTPRYLIKTRGQQVTLSCSPISGHRSVSWYQQTPGQGLQFLFEYFSETQRNKGNFPGRFSGRQFSNSRSEMNVSTLELGDSALYLCASSWGDRGESGYTFGSGTRLTVV.

V gene TRBV5-1 combines with J gene TRBJ2-1; TRBD2 agrees at 10 bases. CDR3 length: 16 residues. Trimming took 0 bases from V and 8 from J; bases not matched to a gene: 8. The germline CDR1 and CDR2 sequences are SGHRS and YFSETQ. CDR3 sequence: CASSLGSSGSWDEQFF. CDR3 bases: TGCGCCAGCAGCTTGGGATCTAGCGGGAGTTGGGATGAGCAGTTCTTC. Looking up the rest from reference TRBV5-1 and TRBJ2-1 gives the full variable domain: KAGVTQTPRYLIKTRGQQVTLSCSPISGHRSVSWYQQTPGQGLQFLFEYFSETQRNKGNFPGRFSGRQFSNSRSEMNVSTLELGDSALYLCASSLGSSGSWDEQFFGPGTRLTVL.

J is TRBJ1-4 and V is TRBV27; 7 nucleotides match TRBD1. The CDR3 consists of 18 residues. V was pared by 3 bases and J by 8 bases, with 18 bases of the junction left unmatched. Germline CDR1 MNHEY, CDR2 SMNVEV (reference sequence). CDR3 loop: CASSFSLTRQGKVEKLFF. CDR3 DNA: TGTGCCAGCAGTTTTTCCCTAACCCGACAGGGAAAGGTCGAAAAACTGTTTTTT.

J is TRBJ2-1 and V is TRBV28; D gene uncertain. CDR1 and CDR2 from the germline V gene are MDHEN and SYDVKM. Trimming pared 6 bases from V and 0 bases from J, leaving 9 bases between. This CDR3 spans 14 amino acids. The DNA for the CDR3 is TGTGCCAGCAGGTTGACTCCCTCCTACAATGAGCAGTTCTTC. It yields the protein CASRLTPSYNEQFF.

V is TRBV28 and J is TRBJ1-5; TRBD1 is a possible D gene (5 bases). Germline V gene sequence: CDR1 MDHEN, CDR2 SYDVKM. The CDR3 length is 15 residues. Trimming stripped 6 bases from V and 6 bases from J, with 18 bases between. The CDR3 DNA follows: TGTGCCAGCAGCACCGGGACTAAGCTTTCTCAGCCCCAGCATTTT. Its translation is CASSTGTKLSQPQHF. The variable domain in full, completed from reference TRBV28 and TRBJ1-5, reads DVKVTQSSRYLVKRTGEKVFLECVQDMDHENMFWYRQDPGLGLRLIYFSYDVKMKEKGDIPEGYSVSREKKERFSLILESASTNQTSMYLCASSTGTKLSQPQHFGDGTRLSIL.

The J gene is TRBJ1-5, the V gene TRBV19; 10 bases line up with TRBD1. The germline CDR1 and CDR2 sequences are LNHDA and SQIVND (reference sequence). J lost 0 bases, V lost 3 bases, and 8 bases had no gene match. The CDR3 loop spans 18 amino acids. CDR3 protein: CASSIGTGATTSNQPQHF. DNA for the CDR3: TGTGCCAGTAGTATTGGGACAGGGGCAACTACTAGCAATCAGCCCCAGCATTTT. Complete variable domain (other parts from reference TRBV19 and TRBJ1-5): DGGITQSPKYLFRKEGQNVTLSCEQNLNHDAMYWYRQDPGQGLRLIYYSQIVNDFQKGDIAEGYSVSREKKESFPLTVTSAQKNPTAFYLCASSIGTGATTSNQPQHFGDGTRLSIL.

The V gene is TRBV20-1, the J gene TRBJ2-1; D might be TRBD1 (6 bases). Germline V CDR1 and CDR2: DFQATT, SNEGSKA (reference sequence). CDR3 size: 11 residues. Trimming removed 6 bases from V and 5 bases from J, with 8 bases in between. The CDR3 sequence: CSAYRDNEQFF. The CDR3 bases are TGCAGTGCATACAGGGACAATGAGCAGTTCTTC.

This clone was counted a few times. The chain uses TRBV9 and TRBJ2-1, with D unclear. This CDR3 has 13 amino acids. The ends were cut back, 5 bases at V and 6 bases at J, with 12 bases in the middle. CDR1 and CDR2 from the germline V gene are SGDLS and YYNGEE. The CDR3 reads CASRSAGFNEQFF. The CDR3 DNA is TGTGCCAGCAGGTCGGCCGGGTTCAATGAGCAGTTCTTC.

The chain uses TRBV28 and TRBJ1-2; TRBD1 might be the D (5 bases). CDR1 is MDHEN and CDR2 is SYDVKM in the germline V gene. Trimming removed 1 base from V and 5 bases from J, with 11 bases in between. The CDR3 is 14 residues long. This CDR3 reads CASSLFGRAYGYTF. Written as DNA, the CDR3 is TGTGCCAGCAGTTTATTCGGCAGGGCATATGGCTACACCTTC.

The chain joins TRBV28 to TRBJ2-1, with a weak D call TRBD2 (6 bases). Trimming pared 7 bases from V and 2 bases from J, leaving 15 bases between. The CDR3 loop spans 15 amino acids. The germline gives CDR1 MDHEN, CDR2 SYDVKM. CDR3 nucleotide sequence: TGTGCCAGCAAAATATTAGCGGCTACCTACAATGAGCAGTTCTTC. Translation gives CASKILAATYNEQFF.

This chain connects TRBV19 to TRBJ2-3; TRBD1 might be the D (5 bases). Germline CDR1 is LNHDA and CDR2 is SQIVND (reference sequence). This CDR3 is built from 15 residues. Trimming pared 1 base from V and 2 bases from J, leaving 10 bases between. The CDR3 nucleotides read TGTGCCAGTAGTATAGCGGCAGGGAACACAGATACGCAGTATTTT. Its translation is CASSIAAGNTDTQYF.

The rearrangement joins TRBV6-5 to TRBJ1-1; D perhaps matches TRBD1 (6 bases). The CDR3 spans 16 residues. The V gene's germline CDR1 is MNHEY and CDR2 SVGAGI. V was shortened by 2 bases and J by 2 bases, with 15 bases between the two germline ends. CDR3 in amino acids: CASSYDIGGFNTEAFF. Here the CDR3 DNA reads TGTGCCAGCAGTTACGATATAGGGGGATTTAACACTGAAGCTTTCTTT.

This clone was counted once. The chain is built from TRBV18 and TRBJ1-1; 11 bases agree with TRBD1. The CDR3 spans 13 residues. The V gene's germline CDR1 is KGHSH and CDR2 LQKENI. Unmatched junction bases numbered 1, after V lost 4 bases and J lost 6 bases. CDR3 loop: CASSLDRGPEAFF. Written as DNA, the CDR3 is TGTGCCAGCTCACTGGACAGGGGGCCTGAAGCTTTCTTT.

This clone has more than one count but fewer than ten. V and J are TRBV29-1 and TRBJ1-2; 8 bases line up with TRBD1. The V gene end was trimmed by 6 bases and the J gene end by 8 bases; junction bases not matched to a gene: 8. In germline, CDR1 is SQVTM, CDR2 ANQGSEA. This CDR3 has 12 amino acids. The CDR3 bases are TGCAGCGTCGAGACAGGGGTGGAGGGCTACACCTTC. Its protein is CSVETGVEGYTF.